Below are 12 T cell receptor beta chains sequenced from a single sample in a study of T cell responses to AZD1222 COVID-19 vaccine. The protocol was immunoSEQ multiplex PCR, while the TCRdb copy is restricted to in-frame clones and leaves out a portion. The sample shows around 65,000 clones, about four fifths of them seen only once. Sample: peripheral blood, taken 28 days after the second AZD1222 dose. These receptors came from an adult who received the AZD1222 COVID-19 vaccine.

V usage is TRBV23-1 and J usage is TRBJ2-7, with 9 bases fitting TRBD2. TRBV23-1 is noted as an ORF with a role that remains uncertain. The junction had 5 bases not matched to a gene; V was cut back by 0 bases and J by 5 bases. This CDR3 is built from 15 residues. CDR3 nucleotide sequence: TGCGCCAGCAGTCAATCCATGAGCGGGGGGCACGAGCAGTACTTC. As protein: CASSQSMSGGHEQYF.

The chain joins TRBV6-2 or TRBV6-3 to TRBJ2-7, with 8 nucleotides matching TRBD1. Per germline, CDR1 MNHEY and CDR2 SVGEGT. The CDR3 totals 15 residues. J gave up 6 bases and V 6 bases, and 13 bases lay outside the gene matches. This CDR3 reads CASSRGRTGNSEQYF. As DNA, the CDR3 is TGTGCCAGCAGCCGTGGAAGGACAGGGAACTCCGAGCAGTACTTC.

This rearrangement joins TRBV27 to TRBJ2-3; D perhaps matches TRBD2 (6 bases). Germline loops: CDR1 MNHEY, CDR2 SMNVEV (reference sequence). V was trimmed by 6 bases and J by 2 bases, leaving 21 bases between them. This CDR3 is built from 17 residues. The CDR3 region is CASRVGRRAGSTDTQYF. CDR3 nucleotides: TGTGCCAGCAGGGTCGGTCGACGCGCGGGATCCACAGATACGCAGTATTTT.

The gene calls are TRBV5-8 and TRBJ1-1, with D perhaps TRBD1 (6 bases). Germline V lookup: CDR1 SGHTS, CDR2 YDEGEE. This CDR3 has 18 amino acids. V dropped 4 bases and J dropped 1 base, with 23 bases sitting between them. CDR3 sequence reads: CASSPTRGGAVWNTEAFF. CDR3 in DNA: TGTGCCAGCAGCCCTACTCGCGGGGGCGCGGTATGGAACACTGAAGCTTTCTTT.

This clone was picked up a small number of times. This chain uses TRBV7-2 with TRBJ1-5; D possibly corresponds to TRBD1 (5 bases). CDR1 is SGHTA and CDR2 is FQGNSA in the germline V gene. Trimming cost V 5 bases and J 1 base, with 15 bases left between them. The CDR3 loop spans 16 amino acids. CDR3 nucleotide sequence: TGTGCCAGCAGCCGGAGTCCGGGACTGAGCAATCAGCCCCAGCATTTT. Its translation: CASSRSPGLSNQPQHF.

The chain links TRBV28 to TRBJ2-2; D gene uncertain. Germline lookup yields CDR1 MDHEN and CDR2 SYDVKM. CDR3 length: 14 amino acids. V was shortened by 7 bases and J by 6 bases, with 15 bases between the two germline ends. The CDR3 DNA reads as TGTGCCAGCACACCCTGGCGAGAGGCCGGGGAGCTGTTTTTT. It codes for CASTPWREAGELFF. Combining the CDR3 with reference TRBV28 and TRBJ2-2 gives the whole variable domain DVKVTQSSRYLVKRTGEKVFLECVQDMDHENMFWYRQDPGLGLRLIYFSYDVKMKEKGDIPEGYSVSREKKERFSLILESASTNQTSMYLCASTPWREAGELFFGEGSRLTVL.

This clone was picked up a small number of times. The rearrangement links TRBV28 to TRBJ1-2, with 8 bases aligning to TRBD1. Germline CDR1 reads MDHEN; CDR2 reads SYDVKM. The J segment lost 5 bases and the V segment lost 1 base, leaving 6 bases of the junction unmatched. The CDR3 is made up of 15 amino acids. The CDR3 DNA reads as TGTGCCAGCAGTTTATCCAGGGGGCGGTTATATGGCTACACCTTC. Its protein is CASSLSRGRLYGYTF.

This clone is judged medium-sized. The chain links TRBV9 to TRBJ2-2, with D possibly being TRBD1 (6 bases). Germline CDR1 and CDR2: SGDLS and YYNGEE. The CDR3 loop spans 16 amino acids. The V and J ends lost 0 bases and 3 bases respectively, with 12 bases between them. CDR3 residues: CASSVDWTADTGELFF. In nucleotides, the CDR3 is TGTGCCAGCAGCGTAGATTGGACAGCCGACACCGGGGAGCTGTTTTTT.

CDR3 nucleotide sequence: TGTGCCAGCAGCCAAGGGCTTGGAGAACCGGGAGGCTACACCTTC. Translated: CASSQGLGEPGGYTF. The V call is TRBV6-5, the J call TRBJ1-2, with D hard to call. V shed 6 bases and J shed 8 bases, with 22 bases lying between them. The CDR3 contains 15 residues. Germline V lookup: CDR1 MNHEY, CDR2 SVGAGI.

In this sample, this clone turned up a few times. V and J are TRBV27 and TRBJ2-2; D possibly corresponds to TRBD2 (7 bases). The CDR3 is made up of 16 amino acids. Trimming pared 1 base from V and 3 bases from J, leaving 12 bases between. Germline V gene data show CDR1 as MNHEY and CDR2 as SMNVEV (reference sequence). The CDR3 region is CASSLFRGADTGELFF. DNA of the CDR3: TGTGCCAGCAGTTTATTTCGGGGGGCCGACACCGGGGAGCTGTTTTTT.

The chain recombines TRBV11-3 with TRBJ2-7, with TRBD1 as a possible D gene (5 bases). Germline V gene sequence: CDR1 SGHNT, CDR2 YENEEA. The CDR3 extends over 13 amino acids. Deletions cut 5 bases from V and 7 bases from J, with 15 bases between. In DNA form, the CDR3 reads TGTGCCAGCAGCCCCGCCTGGGGCAGGGAGCAGTACTTC. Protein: CASSPAWGREQYF.

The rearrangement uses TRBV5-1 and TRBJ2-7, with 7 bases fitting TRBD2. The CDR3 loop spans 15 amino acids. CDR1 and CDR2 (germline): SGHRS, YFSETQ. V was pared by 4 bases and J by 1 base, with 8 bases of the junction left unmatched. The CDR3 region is CASSPALGLSYEQYF. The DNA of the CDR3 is TGCGCCAGCAGCCCCGCCCTGGGACTATCCTACGAGCAGTACTTC.